Following are 30 T cell receptor beta chains from one sample sequenced in a study of blood T cells in healthy people across ages. For the second PCR, which ran for about 6 to 11 cycles, a sample-barcoded 5' primer and a J-beta primer mix were used. TCRdb reprocessed the 5' RACE reads via MiXCR and lists one record per CDR3 protein. The data show over 700,000 distinct CDR3 sequences, about 53% seen once. Sample: blood. The receptors originated from a man at least 80 years old in good health.

V usage is TRBV12-3 or TRBV12-4 and J usage is TRBJ2-7; no definite D call. Between the trimmed V and J ends, which lost 3 bases and 0 bases, there was a span of 12 bases. This CDR3 region has 15 residues. The DNA for the CDR3 is TGTGCCAGCAGTTTTGACACGGTCATCTCCTACGAGCAGTACTTC. As protein: CASSFDTVISYEQYF.

The chain couples TRBV6-5 to TRBJ1-2; D is unclear. Trimming shortened V by 2 bases and J by 0 bases, and 10 bases separated the two germline ends. The germline CDR1 and CDR2 sequences are MNHEY and SVGAGI. This CDR3 has 15 amino acids. DNA of the CDR3: TGTGCCAGCAGTTACGGTCTACCAGCTAACTATGGCTACACCTTC. Translating gives CASSYGLPANYGYTF.

There are many counts of this clonotype. The chain recombines TRBV7-2 with TRBJ2-1; 7 bases map to TRBD2. The CDR3 spans 15 residues. The V segment lost 3 bases and the J segment 7 bases; nucleotides outside the gene matches: 9. Germline V lookup: CDR1 SGHTA, CDR2 FQGNSA. The CDR3 bases are TGTGCCAGCAGCTTTAGGGCGGGAGTTGGTAATGAGCAGTTCTTC. This encodes CASSFRAGVGNEQFF. Filled out from reference TRBV7-2 and TRBJ2-1, the complete variable domain reads GAGVSQSPSNKVTEKGKDVELRCDPISGHTALYWYRQSLGQGLEFLIYFQGNSAPDKSGLPSDRFSAERTGGSVSTLTIQRTQQEDSAVYLCASSFRAGVGNEQFFGPGTRLTVL.

V is TRBV2 and J is TRBJ2-1, with D uncertain. V was trimmed by 7 bases and J by 3 bases, leaving 16 bases between them. This CDR3 spans 15 amino acids. CDR1 is SNHLY, CDR2 FYNNEI, per germline. The CDR3 reads CASTPFAPDYNEQFF. DNA of the CDR3: TGTGCCAGCACCCCTTTTGCTCCAGACTACAATGAGCAGTTCTTC. The variable domain in full, completed from reference TRBV2 and TRBJ2-1, reads EPEVTQTPSHQVTQMGQEVILRCVPISNHLYFYWYRQILGQKVEFLVSFYNNEISEKSEIFDDQFSVERPDGSNFTLKIRSTKLEDSAMYFCASTPFAPDYNEQFFGPGTRLTVL.

The chain couples TRBV9 to TRBJ2-5; TRBD2 aligns across 12 bases. Germline assignment: CDR1 SGDLS and CDR2 YYNGEE. This CDR3 has 17 amino acids. With V trimmed by 0 bases and J by 2 bases, 5 bases remained unmatched. The CDR3 nucleotides read TGTGCCAGCAGCGTAGAGGCACTAGCGGGAGGACAAGAGACCCAGTACTTC. It encodes CASSVEALAGGQETQYF.

This clonotype was counted many times. The rearrangement uses TRBV29-1 and TRBJ2-3; D tentatively reads TRBD1 or TRBD2 (5 bases each). Germline V gene lookup returns CDR1 SQVTM and CDR2 ANQGSEA. CDR3 length: 11 amino acids. V was cut by 6 bases and J by 1 base, with 5 bases left in between. CDR3 region: CSVGGTDTQYF. The DNA for the CDR3 is TGCAGCGTGGGGGGCACAGATACGCAGTATTTT.

J is TRBJ1-2 and V is TRBV7-9; no firm D call. The length of the CDR3 is 14 residues. Germline values: CDR1 SEHNR, CDR2 FQNEAQ (reference sequence). The ends were cut back, 1 base at V and 0 bases at J, with 6 bases in the middle. The CDR3 protein is CASSLVVSNYGYTF. The CDR3 DNA follows: TGTGCCAGCAGCTTAGTCGTCTCTAACTATGGCTACACCTTC.

The V call is TRBV7-2, the J call TRBJ2-5; D perhaps matches TRBD2 (6 bases). V was clipped by 4 bases and J by 11 bases, with 20 bases between them. CDR1 is SGHTA and CDR2 is FQGNSA in the germline V gene. The CDR3 runs to 14 residues. CDR3 coding DNA: TGTGCCAGCAGCTCGAGACTAGTCCTAGGTGAGCAGTACTTC. It yields the protein CASSSRLVLGEQYF. Together with reference TRBV7-2 and TRBJ2-5, the CDR3 gives the full variable domain: GAGVSQSPSNKVTEKGKDVELRCDPISGHTALYWYRQSLGQGLEFLIYFQGNSAPDKSGLPSDRFSAERTGGSVSTLTIQRTQQEDSAVYLCASSSRLVLGEQYFGPGTRLLVL.

This clonotype was seen at least ten times. The chain is built from TRBV9 and TRBJ2-7, with a tentative D call TRBD2 (6 bases). The CDR3 covers 14 residues. Germline V gene sequence: CDR1 SGDLS, CDR2 YYNGEE. V lost 0 bases and J lost 2, with 9 bases in between. The CDR3 spells CASSVVPGAYEQYF. In DNA form, the CDR3 reads TGTGCCAGCAGCGTAGTTCCGGGGGCCTACGAGCAGTACTTC. The complete variable domain, with remaining parts taken from reference TRBV9 and TRBJ2-7, reads DSGVTQTPKHLITATGQRVTLRCSPRSGDLSVYWYQQSLDQGLQFLIQYYNGEERAKGNILERFSAQQFPDLHSELNLSSLELGDSALYFCASSVVPGAYEQYFGPGTRLTVT.

This chain connects TRBV12-3 or TRBV12-4 to TRBJ1-1; no reliable D call. The V end was cut by 7 bases, the J end by 0 bases, with 12 bases between. The CDR3 spans 14 residues. CDR3 coding DNA: TGTGCCAGCACCCGCGACACAATGAACACTGAAGCTTTCTTT. The encoded protein is CASTRDTMNTEAFF.

The rearrangement uses TRBV5-1 and TRBJ2-7, with TRBD2 identical over 10 bases. J lost 7 bases, V lost 6 bases, and 25 bases had no gene match. CDR1 and CDR2 from the germline V gene are SGHRS and YFSETQ. The CDR3 totals 19 residues. CDR3 region: CASTPLGGNLAGADGEQYF. The CDR3 DNA sequence: TGCGCCAGCACCCCTCTGGGGGGGAATCTAGCGGGAGCCGACGGGGAGCAGTACTTC. The full variable domain, rest sourced from reference TRBV5-1 and TRBJ2-7, is KAGVTQTPRYLIKTRGQQVTLSCSPISGHRSVSWYQQTPGQGLQFLFEYFSETQRNKGNFPGRFSGRQFSNSRSEMNVSTLELGDSALYLCASTPLGGNLAGADGEQYFGPGTRLTVT.

The J gene is TRBJ2-1, the V gene TRBV6-1, with D maybe TRBD2 (5 bases). The V gene's germline CDR1 is MNHNS and CDR2 SASEGT. Trimming cost V 8 bases and J 4 bases, with 15 bases left between them. The CDR3 has 14 residues. The DNA for the CDR3 is TGTGCCAGCTCAATGCCGAGAGGGTACAATGAGCAGTTCTTC. Protein sequence: CASSMPRGYNEQFF.

This clonotype was detected only a few times. This chain connects TRBV5-5 to TRBJ2-1; D unresolved. CDR1 is SGHKS, CDR2 YYEKEE, per germline (reference sequence). Trimming took off 3 bases at V and 9 bases at J, with 10 bases between the two ends. This CDR3 has 12 residues. In nucleotides, the CDR3 is TGTGCCAGCAGCTGGGTGGGCGGTGAGCAGTTCTTC. Its protein is CASSWVGGEQFF.

The V call is TRBV10-2, the J call TRBJ2-5, with 13 bases that match TRBD2. CDR3 length: 15 residues. Trimming cost V 3 bases and J 9 bases; bases outside gene matches: 7. The V gene's germline CDR1 is WSHSY and CDR2 SAAADI. Here the CDR3 reads CASSDPGLAGAAQYF. The DNA for the CDR3 is TGCGCCAGCAGTGACCCTGGACTAGCGGGGGCGGCCCAGTACTTC.

The J gene is TRBJ2-2, the V gene TRBV29-1, with D tentatively TRBD2 (5 bases). The CDR3 extends over 17 amino acids. V lost 5 bases and J 4 bases, leaving 23 bases between the germline ends. Germline V gives CDR1 SQVTM, CDR2 ANQGSEA. The CDR3 here is CSVRVRGGGPGTGELFF. In DNA, the CDR3 is TGCAGCGTTAGAGTCCGGGGTGGCGGACCAGGCACCGGGGAGCTGTTTTTT.

The J gene is TRBJ2-1, the V gene TRBV6-4; 12 bases match TRBD2. The CDR3 is 18 residues long. CDR1 MRHNA and CDR2 SNTAGT come from the germline V gene. V gave up 3 bases and J gave up 6 bases; unmatched junction bases: 12. CDR3 region: CASSETLHLAGGRNEQFF. In DNA form, the CDR3 reads TGTGCCAGCAGTGAAACTCTACATCTAGCGGGAGGGCGCAATGAGCAGTTCTTC.

V usage is TRBV7-9 and J usage is TRBJ1-4; D may be TRBD1 (5 bases). Germline CDR1 and CDR2: SEHNR and FQNEAQ (reference sequence). Trimming stripped 7 bases from V and 7 bases from J, with 22 bases between. CDR3 length equals 16 residues. CDR3 sequence: CASTDGVRGGTEKLFF. Here the CDR3 DNA reads TGTGCCAGCACCGACGGGGTTAGGGGCGGCACTGAAAAACTGTTTTTT.

This chain joins TRBV2 and TRBJ2-5, with TRBD2 identical over 7 bases. V dropped 2 bases and J dropped 0; count of bases not matched to a gene: 3. This CDR3 is built from 15 residues. Germline V gives CDR1 SNHLY, CDR2 FYNNEI. CDR3 loop: CASSELAAYQETQYF. DNA for the CDR3: TGTGCCAGCAGTGAACTAGCGGCGTACCAAGAGACCCAGTACTTC.

V gene TRBV29-1 combines with J gene TRBJ2-7; D is uncertain. Between the trimmed V and J ends, which lost 4 bases and 12 bases, there was a span of 22 bases. This CDR3 spans 13 amino acids. Germline-derived CDR1 and CDR2 are SQVTM and ANQGSEA. The CDR3 region has the DNA TGCAGCGTTGCGGGTCACCCCCAAGACACGGGGTACTTC. It specifies CSVAGHPQDTGYF.

The chain has TRBV20-1 and TRBJ1-6; 8 bases fit TRBD1. Trimming removed 5 bases from V and 5 bases from J; junction bases left unmatched: 5. Germline V gene sequence: CDR1 DFQATT, CDR2 SNEGSKA (reference sequence). The CDR3 sequence is 14 residues long. The chain's CDR3 is CSARKQGDNSPLHF. In nucleotides, the CDR3 is TGCAGTGCTCGGAAACAGGGGGATAATTCACCCCTCCACTTT.

This clonotype was counted many times. V gene TRBV7-3 combines with J gene TRBJ2-3; D possibly uses TRBD1 or TRBD2 (5 bases each). Trimming took off 2 bases at V and 1 base at J, with 7 bases between the two ends. CDR3 length: 14 residues. Germline CDR1 reads SGHTA; CDR2 reads FQGTGA. The CDR3 loop reads CASSLRGGTDTQYF. CDR3 sequence (DNA): TGTGCCAGCAGCTTACGGGGCGGCACAGATACGCAGTATTTT.

The chain has TRBV13 and TRBJ2-2, with 15 bases fitting TRBD2. Trimming cost V 5 bases and J 6 bases; bases outside gene matches: 7. Germline CDR1 PRHDT, CDR2 FYEKMQ (reference sequence). The CDR3 extends over 17 amino acids. The DNA of the CDR3 is TGTGCCAGCAGCCCGGGGACTAGCGGGAGGCCCTCCGGGGAGCTGTTTTTT. Translated: CASSPGTSGRPSGELFF.

The chain recombines TRBV5-1 with TRBJ1-6; D may be TRBD1 (5 bases). Deletions cut 5 bases from V and 9 bases from J, with 18 bases between. The CDR3 is made up of 15 amino acids. The germline CDR1 and CDR2 sequences are SGHRS and YFSETQ. The CDR3 region has the DNA TGCGCCAGCAGGAGGACCGCGGCCGGGGCTTCACCCCTCCACTTT. It encodes CASRRTAAGASPLHF.

This clonotype has just one count. V and J are TRBV10-3 and TRBJ2-1; tentative D call: TRBD2 (6 bases). V gave up 6 bases and J gave up 0 bases, with 9 bases separating them. This CDR3 contains 14 residues. Germline values: CDR1 ENHRY, CDR2 SYGVKD. In DNA, the CDR3 is TGTGCCATCAGGGGGGGAGCCTCCTACAATGAGCAGTTCTTC. Translating it yields CAIRGGASYNEQFF.

This clonotype appeared a few times. The rearrangement joins TRBV29-1 to TRBJ2-7; unclear D gene. Germline CDR1 and CDR2: SQVTM and ANQGSEA. Trimming removed 4 bases from V and 4 bases from J, with 11 bases in between. This CDR3 is 12 amino acids long. The DNA of the CDR3 is TGCAGCGTTGCGAGGACCGTTTACGAGCAGTACTTC. Translating it yields CSVARTVYEQYF.

This chain uses TRBV20-1 with TRBJ1-2; D possibly corresponds to TRBD1 (5 bases). This CDR3 has 15 amino acids. Germline CDR1 is DFQATT and CDR2 is SNEGSKA (reference sequence). Trimming took 6 bases from V and 4 from J, leaving 21 bases between them. CDR3 coding DNA: TGCAGTGCCCTTGAAAAGGACAAGGGGATCTATGGCTACACCTTC. Its translation: CSALEKDKGIYGYTF.

The chain is built from TRBV20-1 and TRBJ2-1; 7 positions match TRBD2. The CDR3 spans 14 residues. Germline CDR1 DFQATT, CDR2 SNEGSKA (reference sequence). The V gene end was trimmed by 3 bases and the J gene end by 5 bases; junction bases not matched to a gene: 7. CDR3 region: CSASGGTNNNEQFF. CDR3 nucleotide sequence: TGCAGTGCTAGCGGCGGGACTAACAACAATGAGCAGTTCTTC.

CDR3 DNA: TGTGCCAGCTCCGCCGAAGACGGAGTCCAAGAGACCCAGTACTTC. Protein sequence: CASSAEDGVQETQYF. V is TRBV28 and J is TRBJ2-5; D unresolved. The CDR3 runs 15 residues. Deletions cut 8 bases from V and 1 base from J, with 17 bases between. CDR1 and CDR2 (germline): MDHEN, SYDVKM.

J is TRBJ2-1 and V is TRBV9; D is perhaps TRBD1 (6 bases). V lost 0 bases and J 4 bases, leaving 8 bases between the germline ends. The CDR3 runs to 14 residues. The germline CDR1 and CDR2 sequences are SGDLS and YYNGEE. CDR3 sequence: CASSVVGQYNEQFF. CDR3 in DNA: TGTGCCAGCAGCGTAGTAGGACAGTACAATGAGCAGTTCTTC.

Written as DNA, the CDR3 is TGTGCCAGCAGCGCGACAGGGTATGGTATTGAAAAACTGTTTTTT. It specifies CASSATGYGIEKLFF. V and J are TRBV6-1 and TRBJ1-4; 7 bases are a match to TRBD1. V gave up 6 bases and J gave up 7 bases; unmatched junction bases: 11. CDR3 size: 15 residues. Germline V gives CDR1 MNHNS, CDR2 SASEGT.